The TCR beta chain described here comes from a study of blood T cell repertoires in COVID-19. On the study more broadly: Acute-phase and convalescent COVID-19 samples originated in the United States, Italy and Spain. The cDNA or gDNA used as material had been derived from T cells, B-cell-depleted T cells, or PBMCs.

This clone was counted only a few times. The V gene's germline CDR1 is GTSNPN and CDR2 SVGIG (reference sequence). V was clipped by 8 bases and J by 9 bases; unmatched bases: 4. This CDR3 spans 12 amino acids. Authors' methods: Quantification of nucleated cells was approximated via reference gene primer amplification. Clones were read by immunoSEQ multiplex PCR, and TCRdb kept only the in-frame ones, dropping some. V and J calls and clone size come straight from that table; D and trimming were deduced from the DNA. The sample holds 84,000 or so clones, roughly 80% seen once. This clonotype was obtained from a human donor in a cohort sampled during active COVID-19. Source material: peripheral blood. The V call is TRBV30, the J call TRBJ1-6; 10 bases fit TRBD1. The CDR3 nucleotides are TGTGCCGGCGACAGGGGGCTTTCACCCCTCCACTTT. Protein: CAGDRGLSPLHF.